This TCR beta chain was sequenced during a study of CD8+ T cells in alopecia areata. RNA, once extracted, was reverse transcribed into cDNA for use as the sequencing template. Here immunoSEQ multiplex PCR was the method, and the copy in TCRdb shows in-frame clones only, minus some. Of about 180,000 clones listed, just over 65% were seen once; the top ten hold 11%. This CDR3 spans 14 amino acids. Germline V gene data show CDR1 as SEHNR and CDR2 as FQNEAQ (reference sequence). The V end was cut by 5 bases, the J end by 9 bases, with 19 bases between. The clonotype comes from a human donor with alopecia areata. The V gene is TRBV7-9, the J gene TRBJ2-5; D gene unclear. This sample comprised CD8+ T cells sorted from blood, obtained at week 0. CDR3 loop: CASSDDVGHGAQYF. The DNA for the CDR3 is TGTGCCAGCAGCGACGATGTGGGCCATGGGGCCCAGTACTTC.